The following is a TCR beta chain sequence with its context. Cryopreserved PBMCs yielded around 2.1 micrograms of genomic DNA for TCR beta libraries. The data were obtained in a study of cytotoxic CD8 clonotypes in ibrutinib-treated CLL. Method: immunoSEQ multiplex PCR; TCRdb's copy keeps in-frame clones and lacks some. The sample records around 310,000 clones, roughly 79% being singletons. CDR3 length equals 16 residues. Trimming removed 0 bases at V and 2 bases at J, with 14 bases between. Germline values: CDR1 MNHEY, CDR2 SVGAGI. The V and J genes are TRBV6-5 and TRBJ2-7; weak D call: TRBD2 (6 bases). Sequenced here: PBMCs, sampled before ibrutinib treatment. This clonotype originated in a human donor with chronic lymphocytic leukemia. The CDR3 protein is CASSYSVRTGAYEQYF. In nucleotides, the CDR3 is TGTGCCAGCAGTTACTCGGTTCGAACGGGAGCCTACGAGCAGTACTTC.